The T cell receptor (beta chain) under discussion was sequenced for a study of CD8+CD57+ T cells in acquired aplastic anemia. Study background: Roughly 3 ug was the average amount of DNA from sorted CD4+ and CD8+ cells. Study-wide results and caveats: Patients and controls had in common twenty-nine CD8+ CDR3 sequences.

Patients selected for sequencing had displayed CD8+CD57+ cell expansion by flow cytometry. All patients were therapy-naive when blood was sampled. The CDR3 covers 12 residues. CDR1 is LNHDA, CDR2 SQIVND, per germline (reference sequence). Trimming removed 5 bases from V and 14 bases from J; junction bases left unmatched: 11. The sample holds many counts of this clonotype. Its antigen is unidentified. Researchers used genomic DNA as the template to profile TCR beta VDJ and CDR3. TCRdb re-analysed the reads in MiXCR, keeping a single row per CDR3 protein. This sample has some 140,000 distinct CDR3 sequences, with less than 60% found just once.

The V gene is TRBV19, the J gene TRBJ1-2; 7 bases match TRBD1. The source material was sorted CD4+, CD8+, or CD8+CD57+ T cells (not recorded which) from PBMCs. The sequence came from a human donor with aplastic anemia. CDR3 nucleotide sequence: TGTGCCAGTAGTTTGAGGGACAGTTTACCTACCTTC. Protein: CASSLRDSLPTF. Filled out from reference TRBV19 and TRBJ1-2, the complete variable domain reads DGGITQSPKYLFRKEGQNVTLSCEQNLNHDAMYWYRQDPGQGLRLIYYSQIVNDFQKGDIAEGYSVSREKKESFPLTVTSAQKNPTAFYLCASSLRDSLPTFGSGTRLTVV.